This is a list of T cell receptor beta chains from one sample in a study of blood T cell repertoires in COVID-19. Method: immunoSEQ multiplex PCR; TCRdb's copy keeps in-frame clones and lacks some. The sample consists of over 250,000 clones, approximately 83% of them appearing once. Material: peripheral blood. The receptors derive from a human donor in a cohort sampled during active COVID-19. Both conserved end residues are part of each CDR3. D genes are given only for firm matches. Some rows have no size entry. The others give once, few or many, or a class for an expanded clone.

>NA|NA|TRBJ1-5|13|TRBV19
CASSPQSNQPQHF
TGTGCCAGTAGTCCACAAAGCAATCAGCCCCAGCATTTT
>few|TRBD2|TRBJ2-7|16|TRBV4-1
CASSQDKVAGTYEQYF
TGCGCCAGCAGCCAAGATAAGGTAGCGGGAACCTACGAGCAGTACTTC
>NA|NA|TRBJ2-5|14|TRBV7-9
CASSLGRNQETQYF
TGTGCCAGCAGCTTGGGGAGAAACCAAGAGACCCAGTACTTC
>few|NA|TRBJ2-3|16|TRBV7-2
CASSSVPRDGTDTQYF
TGTGCCAGCAGCTCGGTGCCGCGGGATGGCACAGATACGCAGTATTTT
>NA|TRBD2|TRBJ2-1|16|TRBV18
CASSPLPGLEPNEQFF
TGTGCCAGCTCACCACTTCCGGGACTAGAACCCAATGAGCAGTTCTTC
>NA|TRBD2|TRBJ2-7|19|TRBV5-4
CASSTTGLAGGTRTHEQYF
TGTGCCAGCAGCACCACAGGACTAGCGGGAGGGACCCGGACCCACGAGCAGTACTTC
>NA|NA|TRBJ1-5|15|TRBV2
CASSRQQPPNQPQHF
TGTGCCAGCAGTAGACAACAACCGCCAAATCAGCCCCAGCATTTT
>NA|NA|TRBJ1-5|14|TRBV19
CASWGRELNQPQHF
TGTGCCAGTTGGGGCAGGGAACTCAATCAGCCCCAGCATTTT
>NA|NA|TRBJ1-6|15|TRBV7-9
CASSLGLGYNSPLHF
TGTGCCAGCAGCTTAGGACTTGGGTACAATTCACCCCTCCACTTT
>NA|TRBD1|TRBJ1-2|12|TRBV5-1
CASSLDRGGYTF
TGCGCCAGCAGCTTGGACAGGGGTGGCTACACCTTC
>NA|NA|TRBJ1-1|14|TRBV7-2
CASSLVHGNTEAFF
TGTGCCAGCAGCTTAGTTCACGGGAACACTGAAGCTTTCTTT
>NA|TRBD2|TRBJ2-2|13|TRBV28
CASIRRETGELFF
TGTGCCAGCATCCGGCGGGAGACCGGGGAGCTGTTTTTT
>NA|TRBD1|TRBJ2-3|15|TRBV5-1
CASSFDRARGDTQYF
TGCGCCAGCAGCTTTGACAGGGCCAGGGGGGATACGCAGTATTTT
>NA|NA|TRBJ2-7|12|TRBV3-1/TRBV3-2
CASSPNRGEQYF
TGTGCCAGCAGCCCTAACCGAGGCGAGCAGTACTTC
>NA|TRBD1|TRBJ1-2|16|TRBV6-5
CASSYSAGGANYGYTF
TGTGCCAGCAGTTACTCGGCAGGGGGCGCTAACTATGGCTACACCTTC